This T cell receptor (beta chain) emerged from a study of blood T cell repertoires in COVID-19. Overall study: Sources were T cells, B-cell-depleted T cells, or PBMCs; the material itself was cDNA or gDNA.

This clone was recorded once. Original methodology: Amplification of reference gene primers was used by the study to estimate nucleated cell counts. This table comes from immunoSEQ multiplex PCR, and its TCRdb copy is limited to in-frame clones, with some not included. That table is the source of V, J and clone size, and D and trimming were worked out from the DNA. Altogether approximately 180,000 clones are present, approximately 85% being singletons, with the ten largest covering roughly 3.5%. CDR1 SGHVS and CDR2 FQNEAQ come from the germline V gene. The CDR3 runs 16 residues. V was clipped by 5 bases and J by 1 base; unmatched bases: 6.

Source material: peripheral blood. The TCR was taken from a man aged 55-75 years with acute or convalescent COVID-19. The chain couples TRBV7-8 to TRBJ1-5; TRBD1 matches 9 bases. This chain's CDR3 is CASSIQGAQSNQPQHF. For the CDR3, the DNA is TGTGCCAGCAGCATACAGGGGGCACAAAGCAATCAGCCCCAGCATTTT.